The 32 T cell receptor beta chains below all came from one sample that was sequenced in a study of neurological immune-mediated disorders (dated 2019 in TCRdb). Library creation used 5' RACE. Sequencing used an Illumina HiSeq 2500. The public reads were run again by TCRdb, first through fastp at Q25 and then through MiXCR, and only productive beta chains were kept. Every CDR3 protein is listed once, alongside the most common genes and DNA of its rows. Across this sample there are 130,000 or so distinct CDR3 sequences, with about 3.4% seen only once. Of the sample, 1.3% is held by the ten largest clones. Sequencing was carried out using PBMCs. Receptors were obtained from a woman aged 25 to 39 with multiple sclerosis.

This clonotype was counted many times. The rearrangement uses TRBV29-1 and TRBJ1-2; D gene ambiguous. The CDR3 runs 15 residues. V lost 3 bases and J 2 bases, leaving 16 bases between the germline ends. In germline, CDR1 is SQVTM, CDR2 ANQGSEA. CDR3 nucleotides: TGCAGCGTTGAGGAGCTTTCCGTGCTAAACTATGGCTACACCTTC. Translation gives CSVEELSVLNYGYTF.

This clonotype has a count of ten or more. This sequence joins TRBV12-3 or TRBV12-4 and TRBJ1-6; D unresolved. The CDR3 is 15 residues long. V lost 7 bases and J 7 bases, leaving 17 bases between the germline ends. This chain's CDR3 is CASTVSVGPNSPLHF. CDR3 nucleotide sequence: TGTGCCAGCACCGTGTCCGTAGGGCCCAATTCACCCCTCCACTTT.

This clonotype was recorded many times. The CDR3 loop reads CAWTDHTEAFF. CDR3 nucleotide sequence: TGTGCCTGGACAGATCACACTGAAGCTTTCTTT. This chain connects TRBV30 to TRBJ1-1; D is unresolved. Germline lookup yields CDR1 GTSNPN and CDR2 SVGIG (reference sequence). Trimming pared 4 bases from V and 3 bases from J, leaving 6 bases between. This CDR3 has 11 amino acids. Full variable domain (remainder filled in from reference TRBV30 and TRBJ1-1): SQTIHQWPATLVQPVGSPLSLECTVEGTSNPNLYWYRQAAGRGLQLLFYSVGIGQISSEVPQNLSASRPQDRQFILSSKKLLLSDSGFYLCAWTDHTEAFFGQGTRLTVV.

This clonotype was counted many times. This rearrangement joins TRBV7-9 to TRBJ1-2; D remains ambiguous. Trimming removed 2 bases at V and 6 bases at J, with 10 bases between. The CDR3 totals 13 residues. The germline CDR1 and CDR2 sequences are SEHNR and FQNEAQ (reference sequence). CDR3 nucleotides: TGTGCCAGCAGCTTACAAGGTGGTGATGGCTACACCTTC. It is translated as CASSLQGGDGYTF.

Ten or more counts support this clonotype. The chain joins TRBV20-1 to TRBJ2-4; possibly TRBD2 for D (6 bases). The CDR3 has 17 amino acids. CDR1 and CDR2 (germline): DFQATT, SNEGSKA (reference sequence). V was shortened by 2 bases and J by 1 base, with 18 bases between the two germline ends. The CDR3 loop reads CSARKDGGRGAKNIQYF. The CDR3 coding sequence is TGCAGTGCTAGAAAGGATGGCGGGCGGGGCGCCAAAAACATTCAGTACTTC.

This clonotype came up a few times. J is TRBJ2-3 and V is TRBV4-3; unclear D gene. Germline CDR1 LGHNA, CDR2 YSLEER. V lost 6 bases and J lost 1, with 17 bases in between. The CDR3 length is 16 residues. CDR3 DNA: TGCGCCAGCAGGACCTGGGGAAAGAGTGGCACAGATACGCAGTATTTT. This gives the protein CASRTWGKSGTDTQYF.

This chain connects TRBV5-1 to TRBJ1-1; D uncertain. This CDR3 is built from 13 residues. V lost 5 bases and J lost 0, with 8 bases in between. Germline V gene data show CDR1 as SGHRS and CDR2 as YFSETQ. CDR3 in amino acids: CASSAVMNTEAFF. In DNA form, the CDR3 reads TGCGCCAGCAGTGCAGTCATGAACACTGAAGCTTTCTTT.

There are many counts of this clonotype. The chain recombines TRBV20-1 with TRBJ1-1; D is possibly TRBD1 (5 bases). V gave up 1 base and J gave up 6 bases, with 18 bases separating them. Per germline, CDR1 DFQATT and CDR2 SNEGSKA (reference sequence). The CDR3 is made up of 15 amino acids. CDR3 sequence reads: CSARVEGKAAAEAFF. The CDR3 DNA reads TGCAGTGCTAGAGTTGAGGGGAAGGCGGCAGCTGAAGCTTTCTTT.

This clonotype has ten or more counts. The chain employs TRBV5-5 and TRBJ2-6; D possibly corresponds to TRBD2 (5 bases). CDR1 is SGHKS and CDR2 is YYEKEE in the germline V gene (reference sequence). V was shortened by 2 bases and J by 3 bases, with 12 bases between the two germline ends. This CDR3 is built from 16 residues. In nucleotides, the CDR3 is TGTGCCAGCAGCTTCGATACTGGACTTGGGGCCAACGTCCTGACTTTC. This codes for CASSFDTGLGANVLTF.

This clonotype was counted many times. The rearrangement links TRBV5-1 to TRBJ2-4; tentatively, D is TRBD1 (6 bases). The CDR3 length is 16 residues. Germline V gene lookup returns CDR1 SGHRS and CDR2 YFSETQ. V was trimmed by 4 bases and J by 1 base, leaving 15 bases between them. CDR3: CASSRYPGHAKNIQYF. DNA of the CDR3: TGCGCCAGCAGCAGATATCCGGGACATGCCAAAAACATTCAGTACTTC.

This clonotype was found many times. The DNA for the CDR3 is TGCGCCAGCAGCTTGGCCTTCGGCAGGGGGGGATACACTGAAGCTTTCTTT. Its translation is CASSLAFGRGGYTEAFF. V gene TRBV5-1 combines with J gene TRBJ1-1; the match to TRBD1 covers 7 bases. V gave up 0 bases and J gave up 3 bases; unmatched junction bases: 11. Germline V CDR1 and CDR2: SGHRS, YFSETQ. The CDR3 consists of 17 residues.

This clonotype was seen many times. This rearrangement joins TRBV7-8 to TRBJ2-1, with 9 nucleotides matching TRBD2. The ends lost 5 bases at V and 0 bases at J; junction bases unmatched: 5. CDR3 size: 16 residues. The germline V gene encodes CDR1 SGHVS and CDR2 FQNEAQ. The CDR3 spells CASSQGSGSSYNEQFF. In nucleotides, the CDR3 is TGTGCCAGCAGCCAAGGTAGCGGGAGCTCCTACAATGAGCAGTTCTTC.

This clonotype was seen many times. CDR3 region: CATLDLAAYEQYF. The CDR3 region has the DNA TGTGCCACTCTGGACCTAGCGGCCTACGAGCAGTACTTC. The J gene is TRBJ2-7, the V gene TRBV10-3, with 7 bases aligning to TRBD2. Germline CDR1 and CDR2: ENHRY and SYGVKD. The CDR3 length is 13 residues. Trimming at V came to 10 bases and at J to 2 bases, leaving 8 bases not matched to a gene.

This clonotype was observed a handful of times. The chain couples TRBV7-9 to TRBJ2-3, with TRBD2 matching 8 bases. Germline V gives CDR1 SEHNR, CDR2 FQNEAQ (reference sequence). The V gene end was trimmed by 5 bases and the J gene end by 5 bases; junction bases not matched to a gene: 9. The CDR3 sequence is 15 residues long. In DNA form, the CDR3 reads TGTGCCAGCAGCCCCGGGGGGGCGCCCCGAGATACGCAGTATTTT. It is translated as CASSPGGAPRDTQYF.

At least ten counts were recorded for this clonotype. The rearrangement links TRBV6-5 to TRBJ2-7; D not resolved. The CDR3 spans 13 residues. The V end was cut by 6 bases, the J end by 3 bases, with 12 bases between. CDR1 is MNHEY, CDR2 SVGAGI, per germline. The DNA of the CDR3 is TGTGCCAGCAGAGCCGGCCGAGTCTACGAGCAGTACTTC. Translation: CASRAGRVYEQYF.

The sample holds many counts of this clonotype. CDR3 loop: CASSQEEWAWAEAFF. The DNA of the CDR3 is TGTGCCAGCAGCCAAGAGGAGTGGGCGTGGGCTGAAGCTTTCTTT. The rearrangement links TRBV7-2 to TRBJ1-1; D not resolved. The germline V gene encodes CDR1 SGHTA and CDR2 FQGNSA. The CDR3 runs to 15 residues. V dropped 5 bases and J dropped 6 bases, with 19 bases sitting between them. Full variable domain (remainder filled in from reference TRBV7-2 and TRBJ1-1): GAGVSQSPSNKVTEKGKDVELRCDPISGHTALYWYRQSLGQGLEFLIYFQGNSAPDKSGLPSDRFSAERTGGSVSTLTIQRTQQEDSAVYLCASSQEEWAWAEAFFGQGTRLTVV.

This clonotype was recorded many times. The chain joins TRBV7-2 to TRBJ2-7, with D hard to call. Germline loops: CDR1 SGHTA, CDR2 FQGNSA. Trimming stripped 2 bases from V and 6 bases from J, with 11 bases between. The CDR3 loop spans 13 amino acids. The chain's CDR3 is CASSLPPMGEQYF. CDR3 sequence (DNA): TGTGCCAGCAGCTTACCCCCTATGGGCGAGCAGTACTTC.

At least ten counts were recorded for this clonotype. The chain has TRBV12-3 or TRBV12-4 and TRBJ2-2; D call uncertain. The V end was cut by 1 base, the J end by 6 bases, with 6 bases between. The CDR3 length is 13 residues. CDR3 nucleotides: TGTGCCAGCAGTTTAGGGGTAGCCGGGGAGCTGTTTTTT. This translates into CASSLGVAGELFF.

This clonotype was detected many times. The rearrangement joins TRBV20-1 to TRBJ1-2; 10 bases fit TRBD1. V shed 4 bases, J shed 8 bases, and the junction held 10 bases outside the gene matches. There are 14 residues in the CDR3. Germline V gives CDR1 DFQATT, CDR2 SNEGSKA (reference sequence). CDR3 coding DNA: TGCAGTGCTATACTCGGGACAGGGGAGTTCGGCTACACCTTC. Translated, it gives CSAILGTGEFGYTF.

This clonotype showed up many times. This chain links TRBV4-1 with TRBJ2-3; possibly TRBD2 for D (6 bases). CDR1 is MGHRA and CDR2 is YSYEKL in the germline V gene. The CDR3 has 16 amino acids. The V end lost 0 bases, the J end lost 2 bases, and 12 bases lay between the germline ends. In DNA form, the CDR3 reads TGCGCCAGCAGCCAAGATGAGGGACTCGACACAGATACGCAGTATTTT. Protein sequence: CASSQDEGLDTDTQYF.

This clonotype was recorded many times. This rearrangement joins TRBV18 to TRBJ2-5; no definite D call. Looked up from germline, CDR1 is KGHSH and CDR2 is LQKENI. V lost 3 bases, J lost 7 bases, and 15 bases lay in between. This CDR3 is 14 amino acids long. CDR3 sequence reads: CASSPEEPPGTQYF. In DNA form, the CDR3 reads TGTGCCAGCTCACCCGAGGAGCCCCCCGGGACCCAGTACTTC. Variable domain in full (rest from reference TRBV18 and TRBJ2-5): NAGVMQNPRHLVRRRGQEARLRCSPMKGHSHVYWYRQLPEEGLKFMVYLQKENIIDESGMPKERFSAEFPKEGPSILRIQQVVRGDSAAYFCASSPEEPPGTQYFGPGTRLLVL.

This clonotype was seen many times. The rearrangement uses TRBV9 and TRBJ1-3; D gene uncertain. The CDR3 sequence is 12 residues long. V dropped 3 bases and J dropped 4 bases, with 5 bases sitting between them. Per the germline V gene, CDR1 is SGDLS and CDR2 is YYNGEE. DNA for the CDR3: TGTGCCAGCAGCGAACACGGAAACACCATATATTTT. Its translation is CASSEHGNTIYF.

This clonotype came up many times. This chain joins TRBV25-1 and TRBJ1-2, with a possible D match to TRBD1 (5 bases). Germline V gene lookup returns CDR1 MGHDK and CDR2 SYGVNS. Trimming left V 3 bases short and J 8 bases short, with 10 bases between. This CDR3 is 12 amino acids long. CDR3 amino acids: CASSDQGSGYTF. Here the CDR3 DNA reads TGTGCCAGCAGTGATCAGGGAAGCGGCTACACCTTC.

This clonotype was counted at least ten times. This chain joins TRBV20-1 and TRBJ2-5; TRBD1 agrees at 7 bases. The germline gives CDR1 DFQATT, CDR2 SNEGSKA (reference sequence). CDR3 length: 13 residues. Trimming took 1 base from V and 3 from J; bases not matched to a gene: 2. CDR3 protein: CSARVQGEETQYF. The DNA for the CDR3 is TGCAGTGCTAGAGTCCAGGGGGAAGAGACCCAGTACTTC.

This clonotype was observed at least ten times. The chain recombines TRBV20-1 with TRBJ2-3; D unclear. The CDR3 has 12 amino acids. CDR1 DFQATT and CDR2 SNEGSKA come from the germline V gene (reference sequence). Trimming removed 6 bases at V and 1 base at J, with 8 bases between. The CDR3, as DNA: TGCAGTGCGACCGAGGGCACAGATACGCAGTATTTT. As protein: CSATEGTDTQYF.

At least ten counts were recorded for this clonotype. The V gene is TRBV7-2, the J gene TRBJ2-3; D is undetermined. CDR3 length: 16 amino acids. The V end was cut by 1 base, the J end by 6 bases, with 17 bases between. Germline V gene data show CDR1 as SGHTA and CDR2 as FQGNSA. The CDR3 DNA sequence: TGTGCCAGCAGCTTAGGCCCGCTTGTTAGTACGGATACGCAGTATTTT. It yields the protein CASSLGPLVSTDTQYF.

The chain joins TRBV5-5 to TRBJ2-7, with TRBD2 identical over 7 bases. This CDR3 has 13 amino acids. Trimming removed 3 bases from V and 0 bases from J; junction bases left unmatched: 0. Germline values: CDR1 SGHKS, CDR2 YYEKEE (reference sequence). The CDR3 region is CASSWTSSYEQYF. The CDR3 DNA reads TGTGCCAGCAGCTGGACTAGCTCCTACGAGCAGTACTTC.

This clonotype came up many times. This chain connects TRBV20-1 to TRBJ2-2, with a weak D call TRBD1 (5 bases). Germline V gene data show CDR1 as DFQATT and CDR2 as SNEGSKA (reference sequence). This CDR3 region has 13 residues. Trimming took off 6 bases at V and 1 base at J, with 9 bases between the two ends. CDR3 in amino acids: CSAQTVNTGELFF. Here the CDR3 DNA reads TGCAGTGCACAGACAGTGAACACCGGGGAGCTGTTTTTT.

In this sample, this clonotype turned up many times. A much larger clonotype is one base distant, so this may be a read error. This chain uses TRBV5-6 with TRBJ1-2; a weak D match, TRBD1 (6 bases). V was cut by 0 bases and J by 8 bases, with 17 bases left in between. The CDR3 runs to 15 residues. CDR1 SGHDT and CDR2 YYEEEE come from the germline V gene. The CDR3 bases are TGTGCCAGCAGCTTGGGTAGTTTCCAGGGGAAAGGCTACACCTTC. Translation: CASSLGSFQGKGYTF.

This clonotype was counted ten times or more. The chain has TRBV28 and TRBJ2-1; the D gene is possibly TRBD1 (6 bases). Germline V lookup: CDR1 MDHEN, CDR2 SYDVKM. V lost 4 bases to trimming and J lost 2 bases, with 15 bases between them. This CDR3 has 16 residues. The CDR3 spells CASSSGTRRTYNEQFF. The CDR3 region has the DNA TGTGCCAGCAGTTCCGGGACAAGGAGGACCTACAATGAGCAGTTCTTC.

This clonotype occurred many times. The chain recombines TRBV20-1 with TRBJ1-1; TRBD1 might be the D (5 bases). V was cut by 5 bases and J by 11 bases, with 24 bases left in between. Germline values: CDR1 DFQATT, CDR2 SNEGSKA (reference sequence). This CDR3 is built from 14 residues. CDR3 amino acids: CSAYKTVTPLWAFF. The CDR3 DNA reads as TGCAGTGCTTACAAGACAGTTACGCCCCTCTGGGCTTTCTTT.

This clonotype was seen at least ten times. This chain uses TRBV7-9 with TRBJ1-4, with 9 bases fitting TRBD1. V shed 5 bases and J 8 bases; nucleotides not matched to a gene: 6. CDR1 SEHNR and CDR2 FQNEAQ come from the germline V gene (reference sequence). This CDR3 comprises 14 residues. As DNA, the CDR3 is TGTGCCAGCAGCGAACAGGGGGCGATCGAAAAACTGTTTTTT. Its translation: CASSEQGAIEKLFF.